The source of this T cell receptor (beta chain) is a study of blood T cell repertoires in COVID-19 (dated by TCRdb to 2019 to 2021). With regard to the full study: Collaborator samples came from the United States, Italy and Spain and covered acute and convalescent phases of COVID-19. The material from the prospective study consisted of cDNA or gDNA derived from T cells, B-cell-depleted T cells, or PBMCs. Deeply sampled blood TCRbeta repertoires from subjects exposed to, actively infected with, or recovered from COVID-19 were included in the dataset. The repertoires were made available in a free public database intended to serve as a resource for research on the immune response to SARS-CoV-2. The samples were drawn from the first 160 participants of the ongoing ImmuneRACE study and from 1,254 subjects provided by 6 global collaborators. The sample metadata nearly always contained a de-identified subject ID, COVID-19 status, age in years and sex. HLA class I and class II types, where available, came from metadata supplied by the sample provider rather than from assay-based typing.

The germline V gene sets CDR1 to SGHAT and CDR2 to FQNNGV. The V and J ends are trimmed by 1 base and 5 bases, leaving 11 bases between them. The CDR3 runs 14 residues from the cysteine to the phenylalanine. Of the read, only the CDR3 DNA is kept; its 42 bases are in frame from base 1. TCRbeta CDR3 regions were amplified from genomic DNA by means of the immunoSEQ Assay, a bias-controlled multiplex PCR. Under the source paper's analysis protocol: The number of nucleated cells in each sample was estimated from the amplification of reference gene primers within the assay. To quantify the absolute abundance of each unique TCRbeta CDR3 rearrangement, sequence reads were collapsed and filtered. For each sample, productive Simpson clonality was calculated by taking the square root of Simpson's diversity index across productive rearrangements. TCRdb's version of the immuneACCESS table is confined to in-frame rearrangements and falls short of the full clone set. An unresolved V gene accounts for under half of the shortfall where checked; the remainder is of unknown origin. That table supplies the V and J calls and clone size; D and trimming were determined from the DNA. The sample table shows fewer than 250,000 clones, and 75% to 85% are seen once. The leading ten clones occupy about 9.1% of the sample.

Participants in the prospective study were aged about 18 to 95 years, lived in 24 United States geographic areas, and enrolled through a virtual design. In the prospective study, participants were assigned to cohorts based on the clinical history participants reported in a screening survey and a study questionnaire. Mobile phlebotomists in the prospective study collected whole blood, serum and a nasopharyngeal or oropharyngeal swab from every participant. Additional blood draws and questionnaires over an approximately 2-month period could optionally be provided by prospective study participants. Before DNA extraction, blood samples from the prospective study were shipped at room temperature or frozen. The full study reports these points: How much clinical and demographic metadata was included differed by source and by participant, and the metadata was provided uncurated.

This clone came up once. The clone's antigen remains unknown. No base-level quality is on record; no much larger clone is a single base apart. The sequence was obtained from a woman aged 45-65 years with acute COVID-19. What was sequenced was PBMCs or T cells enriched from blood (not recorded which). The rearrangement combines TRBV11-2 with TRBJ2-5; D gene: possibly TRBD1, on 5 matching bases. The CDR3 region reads CASSLGAGWETQYF. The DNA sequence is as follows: TGTGCCAGCAGCTTAGGGGCAGGGTGGGAGACCCAGTACTTC.